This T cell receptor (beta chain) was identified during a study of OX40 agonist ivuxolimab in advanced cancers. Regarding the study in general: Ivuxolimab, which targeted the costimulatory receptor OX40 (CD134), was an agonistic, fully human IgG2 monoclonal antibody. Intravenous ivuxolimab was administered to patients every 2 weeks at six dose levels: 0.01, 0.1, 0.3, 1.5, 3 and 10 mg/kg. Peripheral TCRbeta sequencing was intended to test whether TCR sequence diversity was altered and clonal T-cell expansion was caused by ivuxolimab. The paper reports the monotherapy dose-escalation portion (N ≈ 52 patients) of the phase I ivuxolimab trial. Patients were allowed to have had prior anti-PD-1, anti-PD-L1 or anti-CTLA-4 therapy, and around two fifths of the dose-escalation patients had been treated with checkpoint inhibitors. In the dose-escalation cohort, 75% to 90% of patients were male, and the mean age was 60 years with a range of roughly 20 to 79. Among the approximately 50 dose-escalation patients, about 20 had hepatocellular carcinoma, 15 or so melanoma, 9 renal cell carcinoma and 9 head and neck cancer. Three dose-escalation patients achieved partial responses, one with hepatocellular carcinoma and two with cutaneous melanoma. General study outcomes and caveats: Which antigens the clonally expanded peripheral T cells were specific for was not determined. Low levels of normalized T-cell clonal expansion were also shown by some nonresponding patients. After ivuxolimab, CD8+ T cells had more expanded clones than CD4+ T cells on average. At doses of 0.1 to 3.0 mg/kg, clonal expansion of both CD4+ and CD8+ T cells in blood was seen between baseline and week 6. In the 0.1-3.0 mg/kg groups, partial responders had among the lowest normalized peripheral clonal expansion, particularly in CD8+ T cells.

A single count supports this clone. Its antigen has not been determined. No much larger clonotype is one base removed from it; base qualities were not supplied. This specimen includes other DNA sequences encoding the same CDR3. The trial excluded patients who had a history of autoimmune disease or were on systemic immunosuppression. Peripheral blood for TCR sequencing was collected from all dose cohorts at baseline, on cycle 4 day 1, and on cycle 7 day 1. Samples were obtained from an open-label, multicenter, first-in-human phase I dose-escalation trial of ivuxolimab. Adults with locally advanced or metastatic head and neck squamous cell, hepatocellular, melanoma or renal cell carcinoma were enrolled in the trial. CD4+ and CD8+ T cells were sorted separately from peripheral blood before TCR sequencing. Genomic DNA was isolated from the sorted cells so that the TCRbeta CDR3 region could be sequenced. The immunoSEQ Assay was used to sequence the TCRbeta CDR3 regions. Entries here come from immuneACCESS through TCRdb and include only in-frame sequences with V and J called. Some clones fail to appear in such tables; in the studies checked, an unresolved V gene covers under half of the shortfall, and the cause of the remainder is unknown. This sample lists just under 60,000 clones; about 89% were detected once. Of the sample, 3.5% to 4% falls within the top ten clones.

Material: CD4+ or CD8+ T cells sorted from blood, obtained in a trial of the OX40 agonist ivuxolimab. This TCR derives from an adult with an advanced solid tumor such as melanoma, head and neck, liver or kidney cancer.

In nucleotides, the sequence is TGCAGCGTTGGTCCGGGGCTAGCACCGGATGAGCAGTTCTTC. It translates as CSVGPGLAPDEQFF. This receptor chain uses TRBV29-1 and TRBJ2-1; the D region is possibly TRBD1 or TRBD2, each matching across 5 bases. V is cut by 4 bases and J by 8 bases, and the space between the germline ends is 18 bases. CDR1 and CDR2, per the germline V gene, are SQVTM and ANQGSEA. The CDR3 holds 14 amino acids from the cysteine to the phenylalanine. The kept DNA is CDR3 alone, 42 bases in frame from the first base.